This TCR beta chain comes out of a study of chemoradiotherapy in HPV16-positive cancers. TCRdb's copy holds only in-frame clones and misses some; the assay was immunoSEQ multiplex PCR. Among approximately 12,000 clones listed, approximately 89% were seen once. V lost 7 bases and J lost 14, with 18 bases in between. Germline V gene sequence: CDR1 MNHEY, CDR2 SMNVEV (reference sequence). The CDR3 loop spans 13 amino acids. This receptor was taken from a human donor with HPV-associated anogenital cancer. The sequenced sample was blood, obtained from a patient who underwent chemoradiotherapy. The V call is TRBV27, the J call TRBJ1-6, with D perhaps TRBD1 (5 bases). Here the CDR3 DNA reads TGTGCCAGCACGGACACCATCTCTGACGCCCTCCACTTT. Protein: CASTDTISDALHF.